This passage covers 32 T cell receptor beta chains from one sample sequenced in a study of T cells after posttransplantation cyclophosphamide. TCRdb's copy holds only in-frame clones and misses some; the assay was immunoSEQ multiplex PCR. This table holds 7,500 to 10,000 clones, nearly 98% found once. The naive gate required viable CD3+CD4+ or CD3+CD8+ cells with CCR7+CD45RA+CD45RO-CD95-CD27+CD28+ phenotype. Specimen: naive CD4+ T cells sorted from PBMCs. The receptors shown here come from a woman between 55 and 75 years old in good health, CMV-negative, and a related stem cell transplant donor.

The CDR3 protein is CASSQDRQIMNTEAFF. CDR3 DNA sequence: TGTGCCAGCAGCCAAGATCGCCAGATAATGAACACTGAAGCTTTCTTT. This sequence joins TRBV4-2 and TRBJ1-1; D gene unclear. CDR1 LGHNA and CDR2 YNFKEQ come from the germline V gene. The V and J ends lost 0 bases and 0 bases respectively, with 11 bases between them. This CDR3 is built from 16 residues.

The chain carries TRBV14 and TRBJ1-2, with D perhaps TRBD1 (5 bases). Looked up from germline, CDR1 is SGHDN and CDR2 is FVKESK. CDR3 length equals 13 residues. Trimming took off 4 bases at V and 3 bases at J, with 9 bases between the two ends. CDR3 coding DNA: TGTGCCAGCAGCCGAGACAGTTACTATGGCTACACCTTC. This translates into CASSRDSYYGYTF.

The J gene is TRBJ1-4, the V gene TRBV28; 8 nucleotides align to TRBD1. Germline V lookup: CDR1 MDHEN, CDR2 SYDVKM. CDR3 length: 15 amino acids. With 5 bases clipped from V and 7 bases from J, the junction kept 9 bases outside the gene matches. The CDR3 loop is CASSAQQGGVEKLFF. The DNA of the CDR3 is TGTGCCAGCAGTGCTCAACAGGGGGGCGTTGAAAAACTGTTTTTT.

The chain is built from TRBV5-1 and TRBJ2-5, with 13 bases aligning to TRBD2. The V gene end was trimmed by 0 bases and the J gene end by 5 bases; junction bases not matched to a gene: 4. The CDR3 runs to 16 residues. CDR1 SGHRS and CDR2 YFSETQ come from the germline V gene. Written as DNA, the CDR3 is TGCGCCAGCAGCTTGGGGACTAGCGGGAGCCTGGAGACCCAGTACTTC. It encodes CASSLGTSGSLETQYF.

The chain uses TRBV6-5 and TRBJ1-1; 8 bases align to TRBD1. This CDR3 comprises 16 residues. Unmatched junction bases numbered 7, after V lost 4 bases and J lost 0 bases. Per germline, CDR1 MNHEY and CDR2 SVGAGI. CDR3 amino acids: CASSLTGVLLNTEAFF. Written as DNA, the CDR3 is TGTGCCAGCAGTTTGACAGGGGTCCTCCTGAACACTGAAGCTTTCTTT.

This clone was seen once. The same CDR3 can be traced to other DNA sequences in this sample. V is TRBV5-4 and J is TRBJ2-7; possibly TRBD2 for D (6 bases). The germline gives CDR1 SGHNT, CDR2 YYREEE (reference sequence). V gave up 0 bases and J gave up 8 bases, with 12 bases separating them. The CDR3 covers 13 residues. The CDR3 sequence is CASSLDVGGKQYV. CDR3 nucleotide sequence: TGTGCCAGCAGCTTGGACGTCGGAGGGAAGCAGTACGTC.

The chain is built from TRBV6-1 and TRBJ1-1; perhaps TRBD1 as D (6 bases). From germline, CDR1 is MNHNS and CDR2 SASEGT. V dropped 5 bases and J dropped 3 bases, with 16 bases sitting between them. This CDR3 has 15 residues. In DNA, the CDR3 is TGTGCCAGCAGTCCCGGGACAAGACCTCACACTGAAGCTTTCTTT. Protein: CASSPGTRPHTEAFF.

The CDR3 region is CASSHDRDPEAFF. CDR3 nucleotide sequence: TGTGCCAGCAGCCACGACAGAGATCCTGAAGCTTTCTTT. The J gene is TRBJ1-1, the V gene TRBV5-4; TRBD1 is a possible D gene (5 bases). The ends were cut back, 4 bases at V and 6 bases at J, with 13 bases in the middle. The CDR3 covers 13 residues. CDR1 and CDR2 (germline): SGHNT, YYREEE (reference sequence).

This clone showed up just once. The chain employs TRBV15 and TRBJ1-2, with D perhaps matching TRBD1 (5 bases). CDR3 length: 16 amino acids. The germline V gene has CDR1 LNHNV and CDR2 YYDKDF (reference sequence). Trimming left V 0 bases short and J 6 bases short, with 17 bases between. CDR3 amino acids: CATSRDLGQGRNGYTF. CDR3 DNA sequence: TGTGCCACCAGCAGAGATCTTGGACAAGGAAGAAATGGCTACACCTTC. Filled out from reference TRBV15 and TRBJ1-2, the complete variable domain reads DAMVIQNPRYQVTQFGKPVTLSCSQTLNHNVMYWYQQKSSQAPKLLFHYYDKDFNNEADTPDNFQSRRPNTSFCFLDIRSPGLGDTAMYLCATSRDLGQGRNGYTFGSGTRLTVV.

The V and J genes are TRBV11-2 and TRBJ1-6; tentative D call: TRBD1 (5 bases). The CDR3 runs to 15 residues. V lost 5 bases and J 4 bases, leaving 12 bases between the germline ends. Germline CDR1 and CDR2: SGHAT and FQNNGV. CDR3 in amino acids: CASSRMAGYNSPLHF. CDR3 in DNA: TGTGCCAGCAGCCGTATGGCAGGGTATAATTCACCCCTCCACTTT. The complete variable domain, with remaining parts taken from reference TRBV11-2 and TRBJ1-6, reads EAGVAQSPRYKIIEKRQSVAFWCNPISGHATLYWYQQILGQGPKLLIQFQNNGVVDDSQLPKDRFSAERLKGVDSTLKIQPAKLEDSAVYLCASSRMAGYNSPLHFGNGTRLTVT.

The V gene is TRBV10-3, the J gene TRBJ2-3; 7 bases fit TRBD2. Trimming removed 6 bases from V and 14 bases from J; junction bases left unmatched: 14. This CDR3 has 13 amino acids. In germline, CDR1 is ENHRY, CDR2 SYGVKD. CDR3 residues: CAISSGTTNIAYF. DNA for the CDR3: TGTGCCATCAGCTCAGGGACTACCAACATCGCGTATTTT.

The chain joins TRBV2 to TRBJ1-1; D is possibly TRBD1 (5 bases). Germline CDR1 SNHLY, CDR2 FYNNEI. The CDR3 totals 13 residues. V shed 4 bases and J shed 1 base, with 7 bases lying between them. The CDR3 loop reads CASSGQGNTEAFF. Here the CDR3 DNA reads TGTGCCAGCAGTGGTCAGGGGAACACTGAAGCTTTCTTT.

V and J are TRBV7-8 and TRBJ2-2, with 11 nucleotides matching TRBD1. J gave up 3 bases and V 1 base, and 10 bases lay outside the gene matches. The CDR3 sequence is 19 residues long. Germline V gene sequence: CDR1 SGHVS, CDR2 FQNEAQ. CDR3 nucleotides: TGTGCCAGCAGCTTAGAGTTGGGACAGGGGGGAACGTACACCGGGGAGCTGTTTTTT. It encodes CASSLELGQGGTYTGELFF.

On this clone: A junction end diverges from the germline sequence, so it may reflect a read error. V usage is TRBV7-2 and J usage is TRBJ2-5; maybe TRBD1 (6 bases). This CDR3 spans 14 amino acids. Germline V gives CDR1 SGHTA, CDR2 FQGNSA. The chain's CDR3 is CASRLVRGGETQYF. CDR3 nucleotide sequence: TGTGCCAGCAGATTAGTCAGGGGCGGGGAGACCCAGTACTTC.

With respect to this clone: Sequence at one end of the junction differs from germline and may be a read error. The same CDR3 can be traced to other DNA sequences in this sample. The V and J genes are TRBV5-5 and TRBJ1-6; 10 bases line up with TRBD1. Germline V CDR1 and CDR2: SGHKS, YYEKEE (reference sequence). This CDR3 region has 18 residues. CDR3 region: CASSAGTGAPVPNSPLHF. The CDR3 DNA follows: TGTGCCAGCAGCGCCGGGACAGGGGCGCCGGTACCAAATTCCCCCCTCCACTTT.

This chain joins TRBV19 and TRBJ2-5, with a tentative D call TRBD2 (5 bases). The length of the CDR3 is 15 residues. The germline V gene encodes CDR1 LNHDA and CDR2 SQIVND (reference sequence). Trimming removed 3 bases from V and 0 bases from J, with 11 bases in between. The CDR3 here is CASSISSRNQETQYF. CDR3 DNA: TGTGCCAGTAGTATTTCTAGCAGGAACCAAGAGACCCAGTACTTC.

The V gene is TRBV4-2, the J gene TRBJ2-2, with D unresolved. V was trimmed by 1 base and J by 2 bases, leaving 11 bases between them. This CDR3 is 16 amino acids long. Germline CDR1 LGHNA, CDR2 YNFKEQ. CDR3 protein: CASSQGVTDNTGELFF. The CDR3 DNA reads TGTGCCAGCAGCCAAGGGGTAACAGACAACACCGGGGAGCTGTTTTTT.

The rearrangement joins TRBV7-8 to TRBJ1-1; D not resolved. Between the trimmed V and J ends, which lost 5 bases and 7 bases, there was a span of 14 bases. This CDR3 region has 13 residues. The germline V gene has CDR1 SGHVS and CDR2 FQNEAQ. The chain's CDR3 is CASSPTDAREAFF. The CDR3 DNA is TGTGCCAGCAGCCCTACAGATGCGCGTGAAGCTTTCTTT.

V is TRBV30 and J is TRBJ1-3, with TRBD1 matching 7 bases. The CDR3 spans 13 residues. V lost 7 bases, J lost 2 bases, and 5 bases stayed unmatched. Germline V gives CDR1 GTSNPN, CDR2 SVGIG (reference sequence). DNA for the CDR3: TGTGCCTTGAGACAGGGCGCTGGAAACACCATATATTTT. It encodes CALRQGAGNTIYF.

CDR3 sequence reads: CASSETDLNYGYTF. The CDR3 coding sequence is TGTGCCAGCTCGGAGACCGACCTAAACTATGGCTACACCTTC. The rearrangement uses TRBV18 and TRBJ1-2; D is unresolved. From germline, CDR1 is KGHSH and CDR2 LQKENI. Trimming removed 6 bases at V and 2 bases at J, with 13 bases between. The CDR3 is made up of 14 amino acids.

This CDR3 reads CASSLAPTANNSPLHF. CDR3 bases: TGTGCCAGCAGCTTAGCACCGACAGCCAATAATTCACCCCTCCACTTT. The rearrangement uses TRBV7-6 and TRBJ1-6; perhaps TRBD1 as D (5 bases). From germline, CDR1 is SGHVS and CDR2 FNYEAQ. V was trimmed by 0 bases and J by 5 bases, leaving 11 bases between them. The CDR3 consists of 16 residues.

The V gene is TRBV7-9, the J gene TRBJ1-5; TRBD1 aligns across 7 bases. With 3 bases clipped from V and 3 bases from J, the junction kept 5 bases outside the gene matches. The CDR3 has 15 amino acids. Germline V gene lookup returns CDR1 SEHNR and CDR2 FQNEAQ (reference sequence). The CDR3 nucleotides read TGTGCCAGCAGCTTTAACGGACAGGCCAATCAGCCCCAGCATTTT. Translating gives CASSFNGQANQPQHF.

The chain uses TRBV28 and TRBJ1-6; 8 bases match TRBD1. There are 16 residues in the CDR3. Losses at the gene ends were 6 bases for V and 5 bases for J; bases not matched to a gene: 9. Germline V CDR1 and CDR2: MDHEN, SYDVKM. The CDR3 nucleotides are TGTGCCAGCAGGGGCCCAGGACAGGGAAATAATTCACCCCTCCACTTT. It translates to CASRGPGQGNNSPLHF.

This chain connects TRBV28 to TRBJ2-5; TRBD2 agrees at 14 bases. The CDR3 is 16 residues long. Trimming took 6 bases from V and 1 from J; bases not matched to a gene: 4. Germline V CDR1 and CDR2: MDHEN, SYDVKM. The CDR3 region is CASRTGLAGVQETQYF. For the CDR3, the DNA is TGTGCCAGCAGAACGGGACTAGCGGGAGTCCAAGAGACCCAGTACTTC.

The rearrangement uses TRBV9 and TRBJ1-3; TRBD1 might be the D (6 bases). Trimming pared 5 bases from V and 4 bases from J, leaving 19 bases between. Per germline, CDR1 SGDLS and CDR2 YYNGEE. There are 16 residues in the CDR3. The CDR3 spells CASSTTQGQVGNTIYF. In DNA, the CDR3 is TGTGCCAGCAGTACGACTCAGGGACAAGTAGGAAACACCATATATTTT.

This sequence joins TRBV18 and TRBJ1-5; 9 bases are a match to TRBD1. The CDR3 length is 15 residues. J lost 6 bases, V lost 4 bases, and 7 bases had no gene match. Germline assignment: CDR1 KGHSH and CDR2 LQKENI. CDR3 sequence reads: CASSHGQGMGQPQHF. Here the CDR3 DNA reads TGTGCCAGCTCACATGGACAGGGGATGGGTCAGCCCCAGCATTTT. Full variable domain (missing parts from reference TRBV18 and TRBJ1-5): NAGVMQNPRHLVRRRGQEARLRCSPMKGHSHVYWYRQLPEEGLKFMVYLQKENIIDESGMPKERFSAEFPKEGPSILRIQQVVRGDSAAYFCASSHGQGMGQPQHFGDGTRLSIL.

This clone was picked up a small number of times. This sequence joins TRBV6-1 and TRBJ2-5; possible D gene TRBD2, 5 bases. Germline CDR1 MNHNS, CDR2 SASEGT. Trimming stripped 0 bases from V and 7 bases from J, with 15 bases between. This CDR3 spans 15 amino acids. In DNA form, the CDR3 reads TGTGCCAGCAGTGAAGCGCGGCGAGCGGCCTCGACCCAGTACTTC. This gives the protein CASSEARRAASTQYF.

V usage is TRBV18 and J usage is TRBJ2-7; 10 nucleotides match TRBD1. Germline CDR1 KGHSH, CDR2 LQKENI. V trimming: 5 bases; J trimming: 12 bases; junction bases outside the gene matches: 7. The CDR3 extends over 12 amino acids. The CDR3 coding sequence is TGTGCCAGCTCATCAAATCGGGACAGGGGGTACGTC. It yields the protein CASSSNRDRGYV.

V and J are TRBV6-1 and TRBJ1-5; D remains unclear. The CDR3 has 13 residues. Trimming took off 1 base at V and 7 bases at J, with 8 bases between the two ends. Germline-derived CDR1 and CDR2 are MNHNS and SASEGT. CDR3 loop: CASSEGTRQPQHF. The CDR3 DNA sequence: TGTGCCAGCAGTGAAGGAACGCGACAGCCCCAGCATTTT.

V and J are TRBV14 and TRBJ2-3; tentative D call: TRBD1 (5 bases). CDR3 length: 12 amino acids. Trimming stripped 8 bases from V and 3 bases from J, with 9 bases between. From germline, CDR1 is SGHDN and CDR2 FVKESK. In DNA, the CDR3 is TGTGCCAGCGCCCCAGGGACAGATACGCAGTATTTT. Its translation is CASAPGTDTQYF.

The chain uses TRBV7-2 and TRBJ2-1; the D is unclear. Trimming took off 1 base at V and 3 bases at J, with 4 bases between the two ends. This CDR3 region has 13 residues. Germline-derived CDR1 and CDR2 are SGHTA and FQGNSA. CDR3 amino acids: CASSLGLYNEQFF. The CDR3 DNA reads TGTGCCAGCAGCTTAGGACTCTACAATGAGCAGTTCTTC.

The chain joins TRBV7-9 to TRBJ2-3; TRBD2 matches 14 bases. CDR3 length equals 18 residues. The germline CDR1 and CDR2 sequences are SEHNR and FQNEAQ (reference sequence). V shed 5 bases and J 3 bases; nucleotides not matched to a gene: 10. CDR3 sequence reads: CASSKAPGTSGRTDTQYF. CDR3 bases: TGTGCCAGCAGCAAAGCCCCAGGGACTAGCGGGAGAACAGATACGCAGTATTTT. The entire variable domain, with the rest obtained from reference TRBV7-9 and TRBJ2-3, is as follows: DTGVSQNPRHKITKRGQNVTFRCDPISEHNRLYWYRQTLGQGPEFLTYFQNEAQLEKSRLLSDRFSAERPKGSFSTLEIQRTEQGDSAMYLCASSKAPGTSGRTDTQYFGPGTRLTVL.